The rows below give T cell receptor beta chains drawn from one sample of a study of blood T cell repertoires in COVID-19. Sequenced by immunoSEQ multiplex PCR; TCRdb stores in-frame clones only, minus some. The profile covers around 170,000 clones, with approximately 88% appearing a single time and roughly 2.9% taken by the ten largest. The sample was peripheral blood. Receptors were obtained from a woman in her fifties or sixties with acute or convalescent COVID-19. The CDR3 runs from the conserved cysteine through the conserved F or W. A D gene is named only where the DNA matches it firmly. Size is omitted from some rows. Given values are once, few, many or a class for expanded clones.

clone_size: once
d_call: NA
v_call: TRBV5-6
j_call: TRBJ2-7
cdr3_aa: CASSLSLYEQYF
cdr3_nt: TGTGCCAGCAGCTTATCCCTCTACGAGCAGTACTTC

clone_size: many
d_call: NA
v_call: TRBV27
j_call: TRBJ1-1
cdr3_aa: CASSFNRYTEAFF
cdr3_nt: TGTGCCAGCAGTTTTAACAGGTACACTGAAGCTTTCTTT

clone_size: once
d_call: NA
v_call: TRBV7-8
j_call: TRBJ1-1
cdr3_aa: CASSRGLNTEAFF
cdr3_nt: TGTGCCAGCAGCAGGGGCCTGAACACTGAAGCTTTCTTT

clone_size: NA
d_call: NA
v_call: TRBV21-1
j_call: TRBJ2-3
cdr3_aa: CASSNSGLVDTQYF
cdr3_nt: TGTGCCAGCAGCAACAGCGGATTAGTCGATACGCAGTATTTT

clone_size: few
d_call: NA
v_call: TRBV7-2
j_call: TRBJ2-7
cdr3_aa: CASSPQGGLYEQYF
cdr3_nt: TGTGCCAGCAGCCCGCAGGGGGGCCTCTACGAGCAGTACTTC

clone_size: NA
d_call: NA
v_call: TRBV5-1
j_call: TRBJ1-1
cdr3_aa: CASSLEGGVTEAFF
cdr3_nt: TGCGCCAGCAGCTTGGAGGGAGGGGTCACTGAAGCTTTCTTT

clone_size: NA
d_call: TRBD2
v_call: TRBV5-1
j_call: TRBJ2-1
cdr3_aa: CASSLSTASGGNEQFF
cdr3_nt: TGCGCCAGCAGCTTATCTACCGCTAGCGGGGGCAATGAGCAGTTCTTC

clone_size: NA
d_call: TRBD1
v_call: TRBV19
j_call: TRBJ1-1
cdr3_aa: CASSIRQGASGEAFF
cdr3_nt: TGTGCCAGTAGTATAAGACAGGGGGCCTCGGGTGAAGCTTTCTTT

clone_size: NA
d_call: NA
v_call: TRBV2
j_call: TRBJ2-3
cdr3_aa: CASDRNPTADTQYF
cdr3_nt: TGTGCCAGCGATAGAAACCCCACCGCGGATACGCAGTATTTT

clone_size: NA
d_call: NA
v_call: TRBV11-1
j_call: TRBJ2-5
cdr3_aa: CASSPIRATQYF
cdr3_nt: TGTGCCAGCAGCCCCATCAGGGCGACCCAGTACTTC

clone_size: once
d_call: NA
v_call: TRBV15
j_call: TRBJ1-1
cdr3_aa: CATSITVFMNTEAFF
cdr3_nt: TGTGCCACCAGCATTACGGTTTTCATGAACACTGAAGCTTTCTTT

clone_size: once
d_call: TRBD1
v_call: TRBV4-1
j_call: TRBJ1-2
cdr3_aa: CASSQPTGNYGYTF
cdr3_nt: TGCGCCAGCAGCCAACCGACAGGGAACTATGGCTACACCTTC

clone_size: NA
d_call: NA
v_call: TRBV15
j_call: TRBJ1-5
cdr3_aa: CATSNGGDGGTQHF
cdr3_nt: TGTGCCACCAGCAACGGCGGGGACGGGGGGACCCAGCATTTT

clone_size: NA
d_call: TRBD1
v_call: TRBV30
j_call: TRBJ2-7
cdr3_aa: CAWSGGTGGYEQYF
cdr3_nt: TGTGCCTGGAGTGGTGGGACAGGGGGCTACGAGCAGTACTTC

clone_size: NA
d_call: TRBD1
v_call: TRBV7-8
j_call: TRBJ1-1
cdr3_aa: CASSLRQGTGTFF
cdr3_nt: TGTGCCAGCAGCTTAAGACAGGGGACCGGGACTTTCTTT

clone_size: NA
d_call: TRBD1
v_call: TRBV7-2
j_call: TRBJ2-7
cdr3_aa: CASSAGTASYEQYF
cdr3_nt: TGTGCCAGCAGCGCCGGGACAGCCAGTTACGAGCAGTACTTC

clone_size: NA
d_call: TRBD1
v_call: TRBV29-1
j_call: TRBJ1-5
cdr3_aa: CSVQTGVGLNQPQHF
cdr3_nt: TGCAGCGTTCAGACAGGGGTGGGTTTGAATCAGCCCCAGCATTTT

clone_size: NA
d_call: TRBD2
v_call: TRBV27
j_call: TRBJ2-2
cdr3_aa: CASSRASGTRVNTGELFF
cdr3_nt: TGTGCCAGCAGTAGGGCTAGCGGGACCCGGGTGAACACCGGGGAGCTGTTTTTT

clone_size: NA
d_call: NA
v_call: TRBV18
j_call: TRBJ1-5
cdr3_aa: CASSPPSRGAQPQHF
cdr3_nt: TGTGCCAGCTCACCACCGAGCAGGGGTGCTCAGCCCCAGCATTTT

clone_size: NA
d_call: TRBD1
v_call: TRBV6-8
j_call: TRBJ1-1
cdr3_aa: CASSYSSRQGGHEAFF
cdr3_nt: TGTGCCAGCAGTTACTCGTCTCGGCAGGGGGGCCATGAAGCTTTCTTT

clone_size: NA
d_call: NA
v_call: TRBV25-1
j_call: TRBJ1-1
cdr3_aa: CASRQTGMNTEAFF
cdr3_nt: TGTGCCAGCAGGCAGACAGGTATGAACACTGAAGCTTTCTTT

clone_size: NA
d_call: NA
v_call: TRBV7-2
j_call: TRBJ2-4
cdr3_aa: CASSPAGTRKNIQYF
cdr3_nt: TGTGCCAGCAGCCCCGCCGGGACAAGGAAAAACATTCAGTACTTC

clone_size: NA
d_call: NA
v_call: TRBV5-4
j_call: TRBJ2-1
cdr3_aa: CASSLQGSNEQFF
cdr3_nt: TGTGCCAGCAGCTTGCAGGGGAGCAATGAGCAGTTCTTC

clone_size: NA
d_call: NA
v_call: TRBV30
j_call: TRBJ2-7
cdr3_aa: CAWSRDYEQYF
cdr3_nt: TGTGCCTGGAGCAGGGACTACGAGCAGTACTTC

clone_size: once
d_call: NA
v_call: TRBV6-5
j_call: TRBJ2-7
cdr3_aa: CASSYSSSQWYEQYF
cdr3_nt: TGTGCCAGCAGTTACTCGTCCTCCCAGTGGTACGAGCAGTACTTC

clone_size: NA
d_call: TRBD1
v_call: TRBV6-5
j_call: TRBJ1-2
cdr3_aa: CASRATGDYGYTF
cdr3_nt: TGTGCCAGCAGGGCAACAGGGGACTATGGCTACACCTTC

clone_size: NA
d_call: TRBD1
v_call: TRBV10-3
j_call: TRBJ2-7
cdr3_aa: CAISDSGQGAEGEQYF
cdr3_nt: TGTGCCATCAGTGACTCGGGACAGGGGGCAGAGGGCGAGCAGTACTTC

clone_size: once
d_call: TRBD1
v_call: TRBV9
j_call: TRBJ2-7
cdr3_aa: CASSVGTGGSYEQYF
cdr3_nt: TGTGCCAGCAGCGTAGGGACAGGGGGCTCCTACGAGCAGTACTTC

clone_size: NA
d_call: NA
v_call: TRBV5-1
j_call: TRBJ1-4
cdr3_aa: CASSLGGGNEKLFF
cdr3_nt: TGCGCCAGCAGCTTGGGAGGGGGTAATGAAAAACTGTTTTTT

clone_size: once
d_call: NA
v_call: TRBV11-2
j_call: TRBJ2-7
cdr3_aa: CASSPGDTGPYEQYF
cdr3_nt: TGTGCCAGCAGCCCCGGGGACACCGGCCCCTACGAGCAGTACTTC

clone_size: NA
d_call: NA
v_call: TRBV7-2
j_call: TRBJ2-7
cdr3_aa: CASSPGYGAYEQYF
cdr3_nt: TGTGCCAGCAGCCCAGGGTACGGAGCCTACGAGCAGTACTTC

clone_size: NA
d_call: NA
v_call: TRBV18
j_call: TRBJ1-3
cdr3_aa: CASSPQGAGNTIYF
cdr3_nt: TGTGCCAGCTCACCCCAGGGTGCTGGAAACACCATATATTTT

clone_size: NA
d_call: TRBD2
v_call: TRBV5-1
j_call: TRBJ2-1
cdr3_aa: CASNPPAGGNYGEQFF
cdr3_nt: TGCGCCAGCAATCCCCCCGCGGGGGGTAACTACGGTGAGCAGTTCTTC

clone_size: NA
d_call: TRBD1
v_call: TRBV5-1
j_call: TRBJ2-2
cdr3_aa: CASSGGTGGTGELFF
cdr3_nt: TGCGCCAGCAGCGGAGGGACAGGGGGCACCGGGGAGCTGTTTTTT

clone_size: NA
d_call: NA
v_call: TRBV6-2/TRBV6-3
j_call: TRBJ2-1
cdr3_aa: CASSYSKIGRLDDTYNEQFF
cdr3_nt: TGTGCCAGCAGTTACTCGAAGATCGGCAGACTTGATGATACCTACAATGAGCAGTTCTTC